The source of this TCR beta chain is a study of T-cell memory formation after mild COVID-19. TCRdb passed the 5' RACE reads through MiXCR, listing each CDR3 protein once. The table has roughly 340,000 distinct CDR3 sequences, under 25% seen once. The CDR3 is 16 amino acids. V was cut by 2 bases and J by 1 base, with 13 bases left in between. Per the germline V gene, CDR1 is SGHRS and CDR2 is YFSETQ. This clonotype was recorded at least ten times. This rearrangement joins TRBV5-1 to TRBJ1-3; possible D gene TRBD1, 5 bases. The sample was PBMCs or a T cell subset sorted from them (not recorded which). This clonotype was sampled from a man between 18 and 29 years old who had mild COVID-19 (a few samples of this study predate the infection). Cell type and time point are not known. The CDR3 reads CASSFGGSSSGNTIYF. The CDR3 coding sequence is TGCGCCAGCAGCTTTGGGGGAAGTTCGTCTGGAAACACCATATATTTT.